Listed here are 3 T cell receptor beta chains from one sample, sequenced in a study of radiation and T cells in renal cell carcinoma. Described time point: blood 2 weeks post-SBRT. Treatment indicated: 15 Gy SBRT to primary tumor, nephrectomy 4 weeks later. The protocol was immunoSEQ multiplex PCR, while the TCRdb copy is restricted to in-frame clones and leaves out a portion. The sample comprises some 120,000 clones, 70% to 90% of which are singletons, and 5.5% to 6.5% rests with the top ten. The source was blood, collected from a patient whose treatment included radiotherapy and nephrectomy. These receptors came from an older woman with renal cell carcinoma.

Concerning this clone itself: Additional DNA sequences in this sample encode the identical CDR3. The rearrangement uses TRBV2 and TRBJ1-1; possibly TRBD1 for D (5 bases). Between the trimmed V and J ends, which lost 6 bases and 7 bases, there was a span of 12 bases. Germline assignment: CDR1 SNHLY and CDR2 FYNNEI. The CDR3 is 12 residues long. The CDR3 loop is CASRGTGGEAFF. For the CDR3, the DNA is TGTGCCAGCAGAGGGACGGGTGGTGAAGCTTTCTTT.

This sequence joins TRBV4-2 and TRBJ1-2; D gene uncertain. Trimming cost V 0 bases and J 7 bases, with 12 bases left between them. Germline CDR1 is LGHNA and CDR2 is YNFKEQ. The CDR3 contains 14 residues. CDR3 in amino acids: CASSQEPGEGGYTF. Here the CDR3 DNA reads TGTGCCAGCAGCCAAGAACCGGGAGAAGGTGGCTACACCTTC.

The rearrangement links TRBV9 to TRBJ1-4, with a tentative D call TRBD1 (6 bases). The CDR3 is 16 residues long. V gave up 4 bases and J gave up 4 bases, with 17 bases separating them. Germline-derived CDR1 and CDR2 are SGDLS and YYNGEE. CDR3 protein: CASSRTASFYNEKLFF. CDR3 in DNA: TGTGCCAGCAGCAGGACAGCGAGCTTCTATAATGAAAAACTGTTTTTT.